One sample yielded the 7 T cell receptor beta chains listed below, sequenced in a study of cytomegalovirus exposure and HLA in healthy donors. PCR amplification relied on 60 Vbeta primers (plus 13 Jbeta primers). Profiled with immunoSEQ multiplex PCR; TCRdb holds only in-frame clones, not every one. This sample has more than 95,000 clones, with about a tenth found just once. The sequenced sample was PBMCs. The receptors were gathered from a man in his forties in good health and CMV-seropositive.

This clone was detected a few times. The chain has TRBV7-2 and TRBJ2-5, with D possibly being TRBD1 (7 bases). Germline V gene sequence: CDR1 SGHTA, CDR2 FQGNSA. This CDR3 has 16 amino acids. Trimming cost V 1 base and J 1 base, with 13 bases left between them. CDR3 nucleotides: TGTGCCAGCAGCTTAGGCTGGAGGGGGCTCCAAGAGACCCAGTACTTC. Amino acids: CASSLGWRGLQETQYF.

This clone turned up a few times. The J gene is TRBJ2-1, the V gene TRBV7-2; 8 positions match TRBD2. The CDR3 is made up of 15 amino acids. Germline loops: CDR1 SGHTA, CDR2 FQGNSA. Trimming at V came to 4 bases and at J to 1 base, leaving 3 bases not matched to a gene. CDR3 region: CASSSTSGSYNEQFF. The CDR3 nucleotides are TGTGCCAGCAGCTCCACTAGCGGATCCTACAATGAGCAGTTCTTC. The complete variable domain, with remaining parts taken from reference TRBV7-2 and TRBJ2-1, reads GAGVSQSPSNKVTEKGKDVELRCDPISGHTALYWYRQSLGQGLEFLIYFQGNSAPDKSGLPSDRFSAERTGGSVSTLTIQRTQQEDSAVYLCASSSTSGSYNEQFFGPGTRLTVL.

This chain connects TRBV9 to TRBJ2-1; 12 bases match TRBD2. Germline trimming cut 3 bases from V and 4 bases from J; bases unmatched to any gene: 2. Germline V gives CDR1 SGDLS, CDR2 YYNGEE. The CDR3 sequence is 15 residues long. CDR3 in amino acids: CASSALAGGYNEQFF. The DNA of the CDR3 is TGTGCCAGCAGCGCTCTAGCGGGAGGGTACAATGAGCAGTTCTTC. Complete variable domain (other parts from reference TRBV9 and TRBJ2-1): DSGVTQTPKHLITATGQRVTLRCSPRSGDLSVYWYQQSLDQGLQFLIQYYNGEERAKGNILERFSAQQFPDLHSELNLSSLELGDSALYFCASSALAGGYNEQFFGPGTRLTVL.

The V call is TRBV2, the J call TRBJ1-6; 7 nucleotides agree with TRBD1. Trimming took 2 bases from V and 5 from J; bases not matched to a gene: 3. Germline loops: CDR1 SNHLY, CDR2 FYNNEI. The CDR3 is 15 amino acids. CDR3 sequence: CASSESGQDNSPLHF. The DNA of the CDR3 is TGTGCCAGCAGTGAATCCGGACAGGATAATTCACCCCTCCACTTT.

The chain has TRBV6-4 and TRBJ2-1; D is unclear. This CDR3 region has 14 residues. V dropped 3 bases and J dropped 0 bases, with 6 bases sitting between them. The germline V gene has CDR1 MRHNA and CDR2 SNTAGT. CDR3 in DNA: TGTGCCAGCAGTGAGTGGGCCTCCTACAATGAGCAGTTCTTC. Its translation: CASSEWASYNEQFF.

This clone showed up just a few times. The V call is TRBV11-3, the J call TRBJ2-7, with D tentatively TRBD2 (5 bases). The length of the CDR3 is 15 residues. V was shortened by 5 bases and J by 4 bases, with 18 bases between the two germline ends. Germline CDR1 SGHNT, CDR2 YENEEA. For the CDR3, the DNA is TGTGCCAGCAGCCTCACCTCGGGGTTCGGGTACGAGCAGTACTTC. Translating gives CASSLTSGFGYEQYF.

The gene calls are TRBV4-1 and TRBJ1-5; 8 nucleotides align to TRBD1. Germline V gives CDR1 MGHRA, CDR2 YSYEKL. V shed 5 bases, J shed 5 bases, and the junction held 11 bases outside the gene matches. The CDR3 is made up of 16 amino acids. The CDR3 here is CASSFGQGRLDQPQHF. The DNA for the CDR3 is TGCGCCAGCAGCTTCGGACAGGGTCGTTTGGATCAGCCCCAGCATTTT.